Reported below is one T cell receptor (beta chain). The CDR3 has 17 residues. V was cut by 4 bases and J by 0 bases, with 19 bases left in between. Germline V lookup: CDR1 SQVTM, CDR2 ANQGSEA. This sample stems from a study of blood T cell repertoires in COVID-19. Study details: COVID-19 samples collected from the United States, Italy and Spain covered acute and convalescent phases. PBMCs, B-cell-depleted T cells, or T cells provided the cDNA or gDNA that made up the material.

Data came from immunoSEQ multiplex PCR; TCRdb stores just in-frame clones and leaves some out. Of 55,000 to 65,000 clones listed, roughly 90% are singletons. Sequencing was carried out using peripheral blood. V gene TRBV29-1 combines with J gene TRBJ2-1; D might be TRBD1 (7 bases). The receptor's source is a man at least 80 years old in a cohort sampled during active COVID-19. CDR3 DNA sequence: TGCAGCGTTGTGGGCCAGGGGGGACTGAGCTCCTACAATGAGCAGTTCTTC. Protein sequence: CSVVGQGGLSSYNEQFF.